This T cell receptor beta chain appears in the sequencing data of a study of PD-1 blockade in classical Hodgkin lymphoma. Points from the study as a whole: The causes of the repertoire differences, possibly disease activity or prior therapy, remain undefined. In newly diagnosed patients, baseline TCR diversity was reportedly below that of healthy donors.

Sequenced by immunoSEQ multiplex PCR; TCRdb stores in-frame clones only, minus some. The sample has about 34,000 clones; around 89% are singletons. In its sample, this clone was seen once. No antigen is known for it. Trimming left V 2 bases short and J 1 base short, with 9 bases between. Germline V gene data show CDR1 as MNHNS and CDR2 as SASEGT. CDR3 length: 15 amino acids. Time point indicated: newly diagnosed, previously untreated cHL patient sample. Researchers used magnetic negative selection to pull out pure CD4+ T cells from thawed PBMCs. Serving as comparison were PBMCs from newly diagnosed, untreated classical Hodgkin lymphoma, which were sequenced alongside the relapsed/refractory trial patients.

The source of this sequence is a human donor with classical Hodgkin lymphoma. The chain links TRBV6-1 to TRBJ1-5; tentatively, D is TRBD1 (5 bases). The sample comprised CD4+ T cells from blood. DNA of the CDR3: TGTGCCAGCAGTGAAAGGGGACGGAGCAATCAGCCCCAGCATTTT. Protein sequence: CASSERGRSNQPQHF.